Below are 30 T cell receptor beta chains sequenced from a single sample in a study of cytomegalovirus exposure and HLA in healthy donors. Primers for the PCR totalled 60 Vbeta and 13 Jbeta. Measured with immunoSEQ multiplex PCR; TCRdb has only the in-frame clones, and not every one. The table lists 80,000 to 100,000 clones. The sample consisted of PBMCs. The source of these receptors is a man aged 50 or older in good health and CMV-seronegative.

This CDR3 is CASSQEQYGYTF. The CDR3 nucleotides read TGCGCCAGCAGCCAAGAACAGTATGGCTACACCTTC. The chain combines TRBV4-1 with TRBJ1-2; D is undetermined. Trimming stripped 0 bases from V and 5 bases from J, with 4 bases between. The CDR3 has 12 amino acids. CDR1 is MGHRA and CDR2 is YSYEKL in the germline V gene.

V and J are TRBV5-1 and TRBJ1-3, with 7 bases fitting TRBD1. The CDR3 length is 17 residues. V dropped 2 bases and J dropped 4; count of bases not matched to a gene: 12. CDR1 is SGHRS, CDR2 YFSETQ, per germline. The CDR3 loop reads CASSLNQIQGMGNTIYF. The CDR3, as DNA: TGCGCCAGCAGCTTAAACCAAATACAGGGGATGGGAAACACCATATATTTT.

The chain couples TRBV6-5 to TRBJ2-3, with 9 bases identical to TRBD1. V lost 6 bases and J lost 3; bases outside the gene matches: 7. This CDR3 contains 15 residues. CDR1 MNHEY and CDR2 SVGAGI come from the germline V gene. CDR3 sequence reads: CASRETTGGTDTQYF. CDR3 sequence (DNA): TGTGCCAGCAGGGAAACGACAGGGGGAACAGATACGCAGTATTTT.

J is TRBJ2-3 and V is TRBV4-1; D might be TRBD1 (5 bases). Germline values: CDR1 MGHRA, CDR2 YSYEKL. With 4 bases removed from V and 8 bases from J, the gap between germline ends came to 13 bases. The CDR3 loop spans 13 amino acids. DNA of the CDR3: TGCGCCAGCAGCCCAACAGGCTTGGTTACGCAGTATTTT. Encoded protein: CASSPTGLVTQYF.

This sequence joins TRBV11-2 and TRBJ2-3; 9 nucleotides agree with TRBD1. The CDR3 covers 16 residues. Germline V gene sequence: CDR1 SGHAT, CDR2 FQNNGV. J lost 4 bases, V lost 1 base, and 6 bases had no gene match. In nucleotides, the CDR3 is TGTGCCAGCAGCTTAGGGGCGGGACAGGGCGCAGATACGCAGTATTTT. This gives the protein CASSLGAGQGADTQYF.

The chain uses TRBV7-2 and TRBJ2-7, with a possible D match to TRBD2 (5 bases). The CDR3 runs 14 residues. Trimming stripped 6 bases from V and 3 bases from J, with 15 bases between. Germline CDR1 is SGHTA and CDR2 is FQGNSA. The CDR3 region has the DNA TGTGCCAGCAGACAAGCGGAGGCGAACTACGAGCAGTACTTC. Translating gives CASRQAEANYEQYF.

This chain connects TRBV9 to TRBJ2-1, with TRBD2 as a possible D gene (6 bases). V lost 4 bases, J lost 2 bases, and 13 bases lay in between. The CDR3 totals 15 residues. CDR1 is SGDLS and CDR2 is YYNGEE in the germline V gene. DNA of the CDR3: TGTGCCAGCAGCTCGGGACTGGGACCCTACAATGAGCAGTTCTTC. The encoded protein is CASSSGLGPYNEQFF.

The CDR3 region has the DNA TGTGCCAGCAGCTCACCAGACCGGGACAGGACTAGGGTGACCCAGTACTTC. It translates to CASSSPDRDRTRVTQYF. V is TRBV9 and J is TRBJ2-5; possibly TRBD1 for D (8 bases). Per the germline V gene, CDR1 is SGDLS and CDR2 is YYNGEE. This CDR3 region has 17 residues. The V end was cut by 4 bases, the J end by 7 bases, with 26 bases between. The full variable domain, in which reference TRBV9 and TRBJ2-5 provide the parts outside the CDR3, is DSGVTQTPKHLITATGQRVTLRCSPRSGDLSVYWYQQSLDQGLQFLIQYYNGEERAKGNILERFSAQQFPDLHSELNLSSLELGDSALYFCASSSPDRDRTRVTQYFGPGTRLLVL.

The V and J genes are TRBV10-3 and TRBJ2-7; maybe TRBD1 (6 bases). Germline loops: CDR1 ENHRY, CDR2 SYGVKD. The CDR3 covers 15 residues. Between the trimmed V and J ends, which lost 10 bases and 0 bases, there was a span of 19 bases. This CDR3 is CATGVRDTSSYEQYF. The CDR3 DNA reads TGTGCCACCGGGGTCCGGGACACTAGCTCCTACGAGCAGTACTTC.

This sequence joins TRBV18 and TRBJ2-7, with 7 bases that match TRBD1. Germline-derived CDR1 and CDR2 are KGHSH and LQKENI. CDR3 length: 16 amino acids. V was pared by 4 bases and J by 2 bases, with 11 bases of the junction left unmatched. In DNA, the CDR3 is TGTGCCAGCTCACGAGGGGCAGGGACAGAGGCCTACGAGCAGTACTTC. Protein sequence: CASSRGAGTEAYEQYF. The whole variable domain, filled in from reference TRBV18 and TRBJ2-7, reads NAGVMQNPRHLVRRRGQEARLRCSPMKGHSHVYWYRQLPEEGLKFMVYLQKENIIDESGMPKERFSAEFPKEGPSILRIQQVVRGDSAAYFCASSRGAGTEAYEQYFGPGTRLTVT.

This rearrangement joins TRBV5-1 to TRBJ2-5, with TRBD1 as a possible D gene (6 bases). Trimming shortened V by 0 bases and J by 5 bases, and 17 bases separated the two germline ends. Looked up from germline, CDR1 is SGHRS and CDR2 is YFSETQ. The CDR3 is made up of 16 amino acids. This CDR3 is CASSLGGTQGSETQYF. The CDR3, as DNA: TGCGCCAGCAGCTTGGGAGGGACCCAGGGGTCGGAGACCCAGTACTTC.

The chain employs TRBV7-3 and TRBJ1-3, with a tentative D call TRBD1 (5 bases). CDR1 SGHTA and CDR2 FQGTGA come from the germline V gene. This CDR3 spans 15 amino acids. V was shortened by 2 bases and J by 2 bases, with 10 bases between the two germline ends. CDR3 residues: CASSLWGEAGNTIYF. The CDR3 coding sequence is TGTGCCAGCAGCTTATGGGGGGAAGCTGGAAACACCATATATTTT.

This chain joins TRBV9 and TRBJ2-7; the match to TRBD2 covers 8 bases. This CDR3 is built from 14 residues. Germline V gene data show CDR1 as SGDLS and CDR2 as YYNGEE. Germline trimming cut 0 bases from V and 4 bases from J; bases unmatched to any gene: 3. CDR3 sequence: CASSVAGGPYEQYF. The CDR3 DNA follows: TGTGCCAGCAGCGTAGCGGGGGGGCCTTACGAGCAGTACTTC.

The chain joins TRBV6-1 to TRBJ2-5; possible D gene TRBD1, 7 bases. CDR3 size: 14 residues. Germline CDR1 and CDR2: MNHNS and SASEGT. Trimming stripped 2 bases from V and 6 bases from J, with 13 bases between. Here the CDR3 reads CASSEQAGGKTQYF. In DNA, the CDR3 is TGTGCCAGCAGTGAACAGGCAGGGGGGAAGACCCAGTACTTC.

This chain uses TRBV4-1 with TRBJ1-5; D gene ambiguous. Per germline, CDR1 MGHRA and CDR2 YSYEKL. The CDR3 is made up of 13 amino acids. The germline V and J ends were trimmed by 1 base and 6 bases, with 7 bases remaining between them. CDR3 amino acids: CASSQVGVQPQHF. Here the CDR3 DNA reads TGCGCCAGCAGCCAAGTTGGAGTTCAGCCCCAGCATTTT.

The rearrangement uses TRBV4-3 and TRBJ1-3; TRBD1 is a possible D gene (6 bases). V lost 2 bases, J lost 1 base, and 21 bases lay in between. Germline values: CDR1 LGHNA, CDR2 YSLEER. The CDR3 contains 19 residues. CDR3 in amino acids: CASSQIELGGALSGNTIYF. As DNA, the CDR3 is TGCGCCAGCAGCCAAATCGAACTGGGGGGGGCCCTGTCTGGAAACACCATATATTTT.

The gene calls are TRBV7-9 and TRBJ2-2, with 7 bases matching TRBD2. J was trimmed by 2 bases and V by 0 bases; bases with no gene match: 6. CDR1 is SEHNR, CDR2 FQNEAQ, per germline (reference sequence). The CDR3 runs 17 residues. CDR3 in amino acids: CASSLAGGGGNTGELFF. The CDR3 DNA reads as TGTGCCAGCAGCTTAGCCGGTGGCGGGGGTAACACCGGGGAGCTGTTTTTT.

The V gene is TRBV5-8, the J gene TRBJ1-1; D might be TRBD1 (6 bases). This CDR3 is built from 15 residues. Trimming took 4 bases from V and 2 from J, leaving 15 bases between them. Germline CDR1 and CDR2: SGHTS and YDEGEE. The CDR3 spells CASSVSGTYNTEAFF. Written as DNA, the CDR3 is TGTGCCAGCAGCGTGTCCGGGACATATAACACTGAAGCTTTCTTT.

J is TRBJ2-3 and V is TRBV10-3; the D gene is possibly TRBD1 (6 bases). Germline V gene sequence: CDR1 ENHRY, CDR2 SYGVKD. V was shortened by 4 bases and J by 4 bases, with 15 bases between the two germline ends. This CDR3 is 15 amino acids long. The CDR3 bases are TGTGCCATCAGTGCCCGGGACATCGTCCCAGATACGCAGTATTTT. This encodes CAISARDIVPDTQYF.

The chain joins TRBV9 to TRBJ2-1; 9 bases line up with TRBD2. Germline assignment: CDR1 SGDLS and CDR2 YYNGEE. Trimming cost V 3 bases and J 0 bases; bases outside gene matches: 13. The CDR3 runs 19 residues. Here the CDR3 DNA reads TGTGCCAGCAGCGACTCCGGGACTAGCCGGCCGATCTCCTACAATGAGCAGTTCTTC. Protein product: CASSDSGTSRPISYNEQFF.

The CDR3 sequence is CASSLSMDYGYTF. In DNA, the CDR3 is TGCGCCAGCAGCTTGTCTATGGACTATGGCTACACCTTC. The rearrangement links TRBV5-1 to TRBJ1-2; D remains ambiguous. Germline V lookup: CDR1 SGHRS, CDR2 YFSETQ. Trimming took 1 base from V and 3 from J, leaving 7 bases between them. This CDR3 is 13 amino acids long.

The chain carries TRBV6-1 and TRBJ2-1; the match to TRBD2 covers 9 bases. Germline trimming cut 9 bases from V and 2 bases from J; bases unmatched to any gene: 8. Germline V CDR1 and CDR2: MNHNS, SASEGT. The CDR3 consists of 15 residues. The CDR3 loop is CASKLAGFPYNEQFF. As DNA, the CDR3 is TGTGCCAGTAAGCTAGCGGGGTTCCCCTACAATGAGCAGTTCTTC.

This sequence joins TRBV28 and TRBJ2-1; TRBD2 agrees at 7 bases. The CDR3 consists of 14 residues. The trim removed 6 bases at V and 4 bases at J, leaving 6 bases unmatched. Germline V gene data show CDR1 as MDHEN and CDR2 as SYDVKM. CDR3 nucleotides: TGTGCCAGCAGCGGGACTACGGCATACAATGAGCAGTTCTTC. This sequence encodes CASSGTTAYNEQFF.

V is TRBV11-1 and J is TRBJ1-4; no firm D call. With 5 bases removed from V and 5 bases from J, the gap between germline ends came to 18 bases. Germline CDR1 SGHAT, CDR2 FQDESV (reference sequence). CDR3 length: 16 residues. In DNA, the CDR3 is TGTGCCAGCAGCCGGACCGGACGGAGGACGAATGAAAAACTGTTTTTT. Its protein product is CASSRTGRRTNEKLFF.

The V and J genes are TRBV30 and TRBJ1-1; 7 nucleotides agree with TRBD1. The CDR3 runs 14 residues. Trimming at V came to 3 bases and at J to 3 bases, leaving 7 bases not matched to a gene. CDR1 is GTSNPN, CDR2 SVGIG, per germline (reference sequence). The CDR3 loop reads CAWRRQGGYTEAFF. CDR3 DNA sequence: TGTGCCTGGAGAAGACAGGGTGGGTACACTGAAGCTTTCTTT.

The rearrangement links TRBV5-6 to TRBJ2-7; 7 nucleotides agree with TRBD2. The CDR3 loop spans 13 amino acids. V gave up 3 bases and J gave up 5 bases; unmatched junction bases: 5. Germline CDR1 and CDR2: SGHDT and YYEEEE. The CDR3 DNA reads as TGTGCCAGCAGCTACGGTGGGGGGGACGAGCAGTACTTC. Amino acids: CASSYGGGDEQYF.

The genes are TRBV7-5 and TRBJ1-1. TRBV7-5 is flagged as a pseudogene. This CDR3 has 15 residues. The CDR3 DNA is TGTGCCAGAAGCCCCAGGCGGGACGGTAACACTGAAGCTTTCTTT. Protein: CARSPRRDGNTEAFF.

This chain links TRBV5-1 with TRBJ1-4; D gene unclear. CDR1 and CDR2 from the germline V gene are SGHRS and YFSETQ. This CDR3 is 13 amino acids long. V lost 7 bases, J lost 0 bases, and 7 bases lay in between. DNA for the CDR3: TGCGCCAGCGGGCTTACAACTAATGAAAAACTGTTTTTT. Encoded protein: CASGLTTNEKLFF.

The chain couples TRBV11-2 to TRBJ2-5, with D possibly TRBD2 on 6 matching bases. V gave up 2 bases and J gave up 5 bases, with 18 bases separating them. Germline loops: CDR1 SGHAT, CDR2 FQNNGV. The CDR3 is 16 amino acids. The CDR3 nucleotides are TGTGCCAGCAGCTTAAGTGCCCCTAGCGCTCGGGAGACCCAGTACTTC. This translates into CASSLSAPSARETQYF.

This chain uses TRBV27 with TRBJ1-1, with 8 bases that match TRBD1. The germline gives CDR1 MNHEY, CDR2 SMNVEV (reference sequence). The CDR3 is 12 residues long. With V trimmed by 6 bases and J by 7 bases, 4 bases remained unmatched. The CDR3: CASRAGGREAFF. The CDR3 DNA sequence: TGTGCCAGCAGGGCAGGGGGCCGTGAAGCTTTCTTT.